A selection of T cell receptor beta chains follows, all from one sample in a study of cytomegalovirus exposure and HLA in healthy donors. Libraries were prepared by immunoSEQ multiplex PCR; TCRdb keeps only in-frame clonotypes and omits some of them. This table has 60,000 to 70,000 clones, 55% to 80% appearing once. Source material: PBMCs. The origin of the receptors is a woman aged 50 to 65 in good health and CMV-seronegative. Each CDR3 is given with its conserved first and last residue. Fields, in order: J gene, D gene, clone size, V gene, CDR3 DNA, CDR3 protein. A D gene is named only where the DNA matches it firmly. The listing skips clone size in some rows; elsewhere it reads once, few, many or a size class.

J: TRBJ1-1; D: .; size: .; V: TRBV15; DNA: TGTGCCACCAGCAGAGTAACAGGACGGGACACTGAAGCTTTCTTT; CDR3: CATSRVTGRDTEAFF
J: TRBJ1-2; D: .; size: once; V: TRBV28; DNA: TGTGCCAGCAGTTTACGCTCCCTCAGGAAGGGGGGCTACACCTTC; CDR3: CASSLRSLRKGGYTF
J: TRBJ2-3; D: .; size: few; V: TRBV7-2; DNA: TGTGCCAGCAGCTCCGAGCGCACAGATACGCAGTATTTT; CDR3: CASSSERTDTQYF
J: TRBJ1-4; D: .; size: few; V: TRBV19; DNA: TGTGCCAGTAGTATATCGAGTTTTGAAAAACTGTTTTTT; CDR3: CASSISSFEKLFF
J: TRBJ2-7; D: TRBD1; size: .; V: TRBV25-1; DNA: TGTGCCAGCAGCCGCGCCGGGACAGGGGGGAGCGAGCAGTACTTC; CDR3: CASSRAGTGGSEQYF
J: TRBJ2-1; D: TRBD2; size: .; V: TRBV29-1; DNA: TGCAGCGTTGTTCTAGCGGGCCCGAAATCCTACAATGAGCAGTTCTTC; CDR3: CSVVLAGPKSYNEQFF
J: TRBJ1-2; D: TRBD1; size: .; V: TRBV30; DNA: TGTGCCTGGAGTGTACTTTTCGGGACAGGGCGCGGAAAAGACTATGGCTACACCTTC; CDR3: CAWSVLFGTGRGKDYGYTF
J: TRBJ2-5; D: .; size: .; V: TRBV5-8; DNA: TGTGCCAGCAGCTTGGAGCACTCTACTGGAGAGACCCAGTACTTC; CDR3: CASSLEHSTGETQYF
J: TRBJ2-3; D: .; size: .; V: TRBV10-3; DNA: TGTGCCATCAGTGAAGTGGCAGGGGCTATTTTGAGCACAGATACGCAGTATTTT; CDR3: CAISEVAGAILSTDTQYF
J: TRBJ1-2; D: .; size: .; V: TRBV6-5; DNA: TGTGCCAGCAGTTCCCCTCGGCGGGGGGGCTATGGCTACACCTTC; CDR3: CASSSPRRGGYGYTF
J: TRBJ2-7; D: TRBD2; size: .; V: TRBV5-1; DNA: TGCGCCAGCACCAACGTAGCGGGCAAGTACGAGCAGTACTTC; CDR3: CASTNVAGKYEQYF
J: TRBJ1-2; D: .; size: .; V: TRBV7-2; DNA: TGTGCCAGCAGCTTTAGTGTCAGGGATAGCTACACCTTC; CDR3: CASSFSVRDSYTF
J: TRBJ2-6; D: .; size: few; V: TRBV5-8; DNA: TGTGCCAGCAGCCGAGGGACTGGGGCCAACGTCCTGACTTTC; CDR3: CASSRGTGANVLTF
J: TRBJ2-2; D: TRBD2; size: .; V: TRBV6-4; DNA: TGTGCCAGCAATAGCGGGACCGGGGAGCTGTTTTTT; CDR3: CASNSGTGELFF
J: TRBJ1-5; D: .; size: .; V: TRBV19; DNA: TGTGCCAGTAGTATTATCAGGACAGTAAATCAGCCCCAGCATTTT; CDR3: CASSIIRTVNQPQHF
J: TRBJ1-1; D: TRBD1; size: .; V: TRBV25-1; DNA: TGTGCCAGCAGTGAACCGAACAGGGGGAACACTGAAGCTTTCTTT; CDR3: CASSEPNRGNTEAFF
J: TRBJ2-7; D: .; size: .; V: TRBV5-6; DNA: TGTGCCAGCGGTCGGGGGAGCGGAGACTACGAGCAGTACTTC; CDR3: CASGRGSGDYEQYF
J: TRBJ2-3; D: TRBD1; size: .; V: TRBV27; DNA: TGTGCCAGCAGTAAACAGGGGTATACGCAGTATTTT; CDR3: CASSKQGYTQYF
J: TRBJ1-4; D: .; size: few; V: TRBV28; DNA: TGTGCCAGCAGTTCCATGAAGGGGGTGGTGGGGGCTAATGAAAAACTGTTTTTT; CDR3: CASSSMKGVVGANEKLFF
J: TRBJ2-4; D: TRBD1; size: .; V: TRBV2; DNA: TGTGCCAGCAGGAGGGGACAGGGGGAAGAAAACATTCAGTACTTC; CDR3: CASRRGQGEENIQYF
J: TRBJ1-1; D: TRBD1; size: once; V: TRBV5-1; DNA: TGCGCCAGCAGCTCGATACAGGGGGGTCCCACTGAAGCTTTCTTT; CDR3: CASSSIQGGPTEAFF
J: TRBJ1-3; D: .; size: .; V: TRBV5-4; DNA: TGTGCCAGCAGCGCCGCCGGGTACTCTGGAAACACCATATATTTT; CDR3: CASSAAGYSGNTIYF
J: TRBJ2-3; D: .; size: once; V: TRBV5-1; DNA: TGCGCCAGCAGCTTGGGTGCAGTCACAGATACGCAGTATTTT; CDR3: CASSLGAVTDTQYF
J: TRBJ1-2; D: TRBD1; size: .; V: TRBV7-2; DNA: TGTGCCAGCAGCCCCCAGGGGGCCTATGGCTACACCTTC; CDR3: CASSPQGAYGYTF
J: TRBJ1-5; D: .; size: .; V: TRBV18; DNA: TGTGCCAGCTCACTCCGTCAGGGGACCCTCTCCAATCAGCCCCAGCATTTT; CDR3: CASSLRQGTLSNQPQHF
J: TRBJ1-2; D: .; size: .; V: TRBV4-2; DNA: TGTGCCAGCAGCCAAGAAGAACAGCGGAACTATGGCTACACCTTC; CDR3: CASSQEEQRNYGYTF
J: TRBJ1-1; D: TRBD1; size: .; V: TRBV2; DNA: TGTGCCAGCAGTAAATCGACAGGGATGAACACTGAAGCTTTCTTT; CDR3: CASSKSTGMNTEAFF
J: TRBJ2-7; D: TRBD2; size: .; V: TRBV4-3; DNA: TGCGCCAGCAGCCTCGTCTTGGTGGGCGGGGGCTACGAGCAGTACTTC; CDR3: CASSLVLVGGGYEQYF